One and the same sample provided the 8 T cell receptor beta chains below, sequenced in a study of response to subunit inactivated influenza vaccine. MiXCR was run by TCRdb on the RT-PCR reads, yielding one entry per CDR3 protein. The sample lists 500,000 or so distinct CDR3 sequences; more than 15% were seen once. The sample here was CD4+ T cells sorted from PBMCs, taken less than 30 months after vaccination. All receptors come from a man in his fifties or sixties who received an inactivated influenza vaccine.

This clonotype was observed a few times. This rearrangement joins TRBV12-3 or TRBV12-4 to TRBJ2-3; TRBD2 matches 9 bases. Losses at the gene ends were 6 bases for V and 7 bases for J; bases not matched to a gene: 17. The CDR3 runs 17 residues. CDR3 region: CASSKTRKRGVRNTQYF. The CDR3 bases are TGTGCCAGCAGCAAAACCCGGAAGCGGGGGGTACGAAATACGCAGTATTTT.

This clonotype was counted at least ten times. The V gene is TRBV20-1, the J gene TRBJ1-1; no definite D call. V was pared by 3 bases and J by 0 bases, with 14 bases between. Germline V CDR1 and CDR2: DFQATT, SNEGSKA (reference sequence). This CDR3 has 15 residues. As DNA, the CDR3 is TGCAGTGCTAGTAGAAAGGGAACCATGAACACTGAAGCTTTCTTT. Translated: CSASRKGTMNTEAFF.

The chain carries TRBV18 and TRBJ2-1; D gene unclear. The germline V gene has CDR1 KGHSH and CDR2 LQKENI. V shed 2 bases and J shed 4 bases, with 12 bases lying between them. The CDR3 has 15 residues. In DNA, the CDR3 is TGTGCCAGCTCACCAGGGCAGGAAATATACAATGAGCAGTTCTTC. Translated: CASSPGQEIYNEQFF.

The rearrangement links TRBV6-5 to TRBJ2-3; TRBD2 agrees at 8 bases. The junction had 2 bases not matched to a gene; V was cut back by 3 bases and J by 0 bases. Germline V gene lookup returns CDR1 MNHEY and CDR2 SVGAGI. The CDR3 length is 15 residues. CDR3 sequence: CASSYLAGSTDTQYF. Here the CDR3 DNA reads TGTGCCAGCAGTTATTTAGCGGGAAGCACAGATACGCAGTATTTT.

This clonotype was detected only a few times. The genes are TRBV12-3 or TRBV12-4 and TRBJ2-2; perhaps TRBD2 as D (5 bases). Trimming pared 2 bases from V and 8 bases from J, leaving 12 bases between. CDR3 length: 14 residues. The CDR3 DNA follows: TGTGCCAGCAGTTTACCGGGATACCTGGGGGAGCTGTTTTTT. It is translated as CASSLPGYLGELFF.

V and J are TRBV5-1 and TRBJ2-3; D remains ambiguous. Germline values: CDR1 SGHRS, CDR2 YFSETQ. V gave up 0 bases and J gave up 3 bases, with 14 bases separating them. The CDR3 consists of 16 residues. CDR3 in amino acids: CASSLGSSPFTDTQYF. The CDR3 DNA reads TGCGCCAGCAGCTTGGGATCGTCCCCGTTTACAGATACGCAGTATTTT.

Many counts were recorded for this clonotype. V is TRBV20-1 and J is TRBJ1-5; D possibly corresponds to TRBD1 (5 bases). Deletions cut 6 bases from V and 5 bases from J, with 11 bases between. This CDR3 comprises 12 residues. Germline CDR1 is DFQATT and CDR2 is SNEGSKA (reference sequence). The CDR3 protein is CSAGTLDQPQHF. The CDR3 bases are TGCAGTGCCGGGACTCTAGATCAGCCCCAGCATTTT.

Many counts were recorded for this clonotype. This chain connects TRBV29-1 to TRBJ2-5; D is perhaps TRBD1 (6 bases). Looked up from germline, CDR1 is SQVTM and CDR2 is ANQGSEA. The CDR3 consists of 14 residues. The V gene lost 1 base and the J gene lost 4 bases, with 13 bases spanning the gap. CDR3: CSVEGQQGGETQYF. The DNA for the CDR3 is TGCAGCGTTGAAGGCCAACAGGGTGGAGAGACCCAGTACTTC.